The rows below give T cell receptor beta chains drawn from one sample of a study of T cell clusters in autoimmune cytopenias. Following a re-call of the multiplex PCR reads, TCRdb has one entry per CDR3 protein and lacks DNA. The data show 4,500 or so distinct CDR3 sequences, and the top ten clones hold roughly 21%. Sequenced: peripheral blood. Every receptor here comes from a human donor with an autoimmune cytopenia or autoimmune hepatitis (not recorded which). Each CDR3 is given with its conserved first and last residue. Size is omitted from some rows. Given values are once, few, many or a class for expanded clones.

clone size	V gene	J gene	CDR3 protein
-	TRBV7-3	TRBJ1-1	CASSRQRNTEAFF
-	TRBV10-3	TRBJ2-7	CAIEREGRYEQYF
medium-sized	TRBV12-3/TRBV12-4	TRBJ1-2	CASTVGWGYGYTF
-	TRBV28	TRBJ1-2	CASSFNSRTYGYTF
medium-sized	TRBV12-3/TRBV12-4	TRBJ2-6	CASSLSVGTGWRSGANVLTF
-	TRBV20-1	TRBJ1-2	CSARDHEGNSGYTF
medium-sized	TRBV27	TRBJ2-1	CASSLLGGALYNEQFF
-	TRBV18	TRBJ1-5	CASSLGTGYSNQPQHF
medium-sized	TRBV19	TRBJ1-2	CASSSKLSGYTF
medium-sized	TRBV6-5	TRBJ2-1	CASSYLAGGINEQFF
-	TRBV5-1	TRBJ1-4	CASSLGLPEANEKLFF
-	TRBV7-2	TRBJ1-5	CASSFGNQPQHF
-	TRBV18	TRBJ2-7	CASSYRRDFYEQYF
-	TRBV7-6	TRBJ1-1	CASSGINRAFF
-	TRBV7-9	TRBJ2-3	CASSSWADTQYF
-	TRBV20-1	TRBJ1-5	CSARGSDQPQHF
medium-sized	TRBV18	TRBJ2-3	CASSRPAPDTQYF
-	TRBV27	TRBJ2-1	CASSLDLRAEQFF
medium-sized	TRBV30	TRBJ1-2	CAWRRDRPYGYTF
medium-sized	TRBV6-5	TRBJ1-1	CASSHRQGGTEAFF
medium-sized	TRBV19	TRBJ1-5	CASSMTYNSNQPQHF
-	TRBV9	TRBJ2-3	CASSGTSASTDTQYF
-	TRBV5-1	TRBJ2-7	CASSLFQGRSSYEQYF
-	TRBV12-3/TRBV12-4	TRBJ1-1	CASSLGPEDWYTEAFF
medium-sized	TRBV27	TRBJ2-7	CASSSLRRGPSYEQYF
medium-sized	TRBV29-1	TRBJ2-7	CSVGVAGIEQYF
medium-sized	TRBV6-5	TRBJ2-1	CASSPRRVLSNEQFF
-	TRBV4-2	TRBJ2-3	CASSSRGQGTDTQYF
-	TRBV5-4	TRBJ1-1	CASSTGTGGAGNTEAFF
medium-sized	TRBV6-2/TRBV6-3	TRBJ2-1	CASSYADPGYNEQFF
medium-sized	TRBV7-6	TRBJ1-6	CASSSSISGSPLHF
-	TRBV18	TRBJ1-1	CASSTALSPGDTEAFF
medium-sized	TRBV6-6	TRBJ1-5	CASSPTGGLNQPQHF
medium-sized	TRBV27	TRBJ2-7	CASRDGLGYEQYF
medium-sized	TRBV27	TRBJ2-3	CASSLIAGSTDTQYF
medium-sized	TRBV27	TRBJ2-1	CASSLLSGQGSYNEQFF
-	TRBV4-3	TRBJ2-7	CASGTSSRSYEQYF
-	TRBV24-1	TRBJ2-1	CATSTRTSGSYNEQFF
medium-sized	TRBV15	TRBJ2-7	CATSRERGRSYEQYF
medium-sized	TRBV19	TRBJ2-1	CASSPPLAGNNEQFF
-	TRBV28	TRBJ2-1	CASKQGGNEQFF
medium-sized	TRBV28	TRBJ2-2	CASSNRGTGELFF
-	TRBV4-3	TRBJ2-7	CASSEGQGASYEQYF
medium-sized	TRBV27	TRBJ2-1	CASSFGDSYNEQFF
medium-sized	TRBV6-5	TRBJ1-1	CASSRRQNTEAFF
-	TRBV6-1	TRBJ1-2	CASSERGPNYGYTF
medium-sized	TRBV19	TRBJ1-6	CASKDSDNSPLHF
medium-sized	TRBV19	TRBJ1-3	CASTIFSGNTIYF
-	TRBV28	TRBJ2-7	CASSLLQEQYF
-	TRBV5-1	TRBJ2-3	CASRLAGVIADTQYF